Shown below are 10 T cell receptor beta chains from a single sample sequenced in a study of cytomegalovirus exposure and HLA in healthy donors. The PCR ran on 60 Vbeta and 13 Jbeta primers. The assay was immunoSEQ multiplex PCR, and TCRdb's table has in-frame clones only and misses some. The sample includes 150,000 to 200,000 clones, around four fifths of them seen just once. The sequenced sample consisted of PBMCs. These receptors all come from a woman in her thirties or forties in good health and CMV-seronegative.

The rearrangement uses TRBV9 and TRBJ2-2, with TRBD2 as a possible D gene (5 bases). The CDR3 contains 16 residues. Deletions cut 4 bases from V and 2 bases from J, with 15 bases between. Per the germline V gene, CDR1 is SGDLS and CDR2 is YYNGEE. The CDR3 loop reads CASSLQVRANTGELFF. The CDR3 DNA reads TGTGCCAGCAGCCTTCAAGTGCGGGCCAACACCGGGGAGCTGTTTTTT.

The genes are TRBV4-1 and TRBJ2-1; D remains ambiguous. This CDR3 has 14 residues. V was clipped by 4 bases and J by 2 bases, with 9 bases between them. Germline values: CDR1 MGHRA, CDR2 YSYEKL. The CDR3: CASSPSGPYNEQFF. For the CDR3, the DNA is TGCGCCAGCAGCCCCTCTGGCCCCTACAATGAGCAGTTCTTC.

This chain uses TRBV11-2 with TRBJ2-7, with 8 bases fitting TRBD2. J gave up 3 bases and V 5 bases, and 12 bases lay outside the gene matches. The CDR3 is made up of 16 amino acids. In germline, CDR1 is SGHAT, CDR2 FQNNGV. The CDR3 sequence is CASSPVSRRGVYEQYF. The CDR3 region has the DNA TGTGCCAGCAGCCCGGTTAGTAGGCGGGGGGTCTACGAGCAGTACTTC.

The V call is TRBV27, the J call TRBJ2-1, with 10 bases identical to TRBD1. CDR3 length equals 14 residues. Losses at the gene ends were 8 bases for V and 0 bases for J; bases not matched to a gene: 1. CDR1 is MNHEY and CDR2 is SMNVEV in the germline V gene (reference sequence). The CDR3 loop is CASRQGASYNEQFF. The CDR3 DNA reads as TGTGCCAGCCGACAGGGGGCCTCCTACAATGAGCAGTTCTTC.

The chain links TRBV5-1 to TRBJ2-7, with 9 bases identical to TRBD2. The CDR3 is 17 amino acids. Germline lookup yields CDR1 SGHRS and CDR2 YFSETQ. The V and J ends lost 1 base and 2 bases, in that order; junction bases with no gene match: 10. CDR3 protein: CASSLSPPTSGAYEQYF. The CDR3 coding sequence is TGCGCCAGCAGCTTGAGTCCGCCGACTAGCGGCGCCTACGAGCAGTACTTC.

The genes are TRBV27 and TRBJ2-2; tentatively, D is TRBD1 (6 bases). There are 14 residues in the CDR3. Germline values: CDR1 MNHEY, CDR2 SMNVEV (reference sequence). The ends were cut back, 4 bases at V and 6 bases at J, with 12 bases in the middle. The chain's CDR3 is CASSSTGFPGELFF. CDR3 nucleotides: TGTGCCAGCAGTTCAACAGGGTTCCCCGGGGAGCTGTTTTTT.

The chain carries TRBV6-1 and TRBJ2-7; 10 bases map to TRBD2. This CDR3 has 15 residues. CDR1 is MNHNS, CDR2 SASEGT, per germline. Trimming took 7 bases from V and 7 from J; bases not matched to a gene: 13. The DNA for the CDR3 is TGTGCCAGCACCTCTGTAGCGGGAGGTGGAGTGGAGCAGTACTTC. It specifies CASTSVAGGGVEQYF.

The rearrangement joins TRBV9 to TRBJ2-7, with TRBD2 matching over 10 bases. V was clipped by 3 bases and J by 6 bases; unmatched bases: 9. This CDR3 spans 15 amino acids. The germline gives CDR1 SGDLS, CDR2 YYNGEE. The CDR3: CASSGQAGGAGEQYF. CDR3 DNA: TGTGCCAGCAGCGGACAAGCGGGAGGGGCGGGCGAGCAGTACTTC.

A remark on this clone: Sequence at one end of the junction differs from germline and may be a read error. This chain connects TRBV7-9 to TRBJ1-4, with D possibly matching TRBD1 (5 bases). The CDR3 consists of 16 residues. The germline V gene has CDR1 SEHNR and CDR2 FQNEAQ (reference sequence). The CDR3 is CSSSFLQAATNEKLFF. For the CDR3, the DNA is TGTTCCAGCAGCTTTTTACAGGCGGCAACTAATGAAAAACTGTTTTTT.

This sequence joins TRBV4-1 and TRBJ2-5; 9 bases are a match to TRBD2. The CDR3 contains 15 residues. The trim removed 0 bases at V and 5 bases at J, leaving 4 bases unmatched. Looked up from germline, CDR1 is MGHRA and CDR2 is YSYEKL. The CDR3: CASSQDGGREETQYF. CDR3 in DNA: TGCGCCAGCAGCCAAGATGGCGGGAGGGAGGAGACCCAGTACTTC.